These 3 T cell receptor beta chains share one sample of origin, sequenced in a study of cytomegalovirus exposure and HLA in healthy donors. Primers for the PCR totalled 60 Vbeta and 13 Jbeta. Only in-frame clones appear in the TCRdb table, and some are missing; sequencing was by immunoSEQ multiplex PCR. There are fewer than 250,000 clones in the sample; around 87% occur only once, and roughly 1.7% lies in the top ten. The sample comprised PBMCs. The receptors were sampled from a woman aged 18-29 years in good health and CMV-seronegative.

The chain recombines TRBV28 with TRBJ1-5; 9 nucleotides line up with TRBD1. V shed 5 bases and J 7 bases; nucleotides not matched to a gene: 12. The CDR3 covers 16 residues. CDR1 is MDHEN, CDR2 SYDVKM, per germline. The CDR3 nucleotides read TGTGCCAGCAGTCCACCCCCAGGGACAGGGTACCAGCCCCAGCATTTT. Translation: CASSPPPGTGYQPQHF.

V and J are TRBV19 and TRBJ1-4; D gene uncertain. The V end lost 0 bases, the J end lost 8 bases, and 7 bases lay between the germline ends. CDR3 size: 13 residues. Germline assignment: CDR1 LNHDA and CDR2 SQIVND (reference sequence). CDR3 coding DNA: TGTGCCAGTAGTATAGAGAGAGGCGAAAAACTGTTTTTT. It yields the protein CASSIERGEKLFF.

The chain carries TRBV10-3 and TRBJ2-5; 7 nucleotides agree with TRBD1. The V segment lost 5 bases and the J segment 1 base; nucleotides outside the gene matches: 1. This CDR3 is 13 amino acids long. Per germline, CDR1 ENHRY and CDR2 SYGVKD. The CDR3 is CAISKGAQETQYF. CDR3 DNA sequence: TGTGCCATCAGTAAGGGGGCCCAAGAGACCCAGTACTTC.